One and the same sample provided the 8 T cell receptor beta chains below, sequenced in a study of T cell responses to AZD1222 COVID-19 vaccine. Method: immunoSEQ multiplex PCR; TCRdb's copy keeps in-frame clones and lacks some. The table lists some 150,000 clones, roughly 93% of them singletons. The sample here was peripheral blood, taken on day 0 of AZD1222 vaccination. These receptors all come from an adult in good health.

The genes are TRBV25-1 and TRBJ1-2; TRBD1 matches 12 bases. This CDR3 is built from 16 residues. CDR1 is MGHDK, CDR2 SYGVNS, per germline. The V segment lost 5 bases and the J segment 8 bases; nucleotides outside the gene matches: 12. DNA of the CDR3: TGTGCCAGCAGTCCCCCGGGACAGGGGGCGAATAACGGCTACACCTTC. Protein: CASSPPGQGANNGYTF.

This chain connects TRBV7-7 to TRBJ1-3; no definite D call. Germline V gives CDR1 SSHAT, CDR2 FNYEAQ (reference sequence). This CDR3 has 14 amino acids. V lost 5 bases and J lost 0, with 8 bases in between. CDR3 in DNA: TGTGCCAGCAGCCCAAATTACTCTGGAAACACCATATATTTT. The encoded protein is CASSPNYSGNTIYF.

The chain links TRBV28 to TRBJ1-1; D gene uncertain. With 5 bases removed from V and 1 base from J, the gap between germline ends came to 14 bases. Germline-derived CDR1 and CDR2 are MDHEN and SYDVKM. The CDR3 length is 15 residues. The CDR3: CASSPLRDWNTEAFF. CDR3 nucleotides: TGTGCCAGCAGTCCCCTCCGAGATTGGAACACTGAAGCTTTCTTT.

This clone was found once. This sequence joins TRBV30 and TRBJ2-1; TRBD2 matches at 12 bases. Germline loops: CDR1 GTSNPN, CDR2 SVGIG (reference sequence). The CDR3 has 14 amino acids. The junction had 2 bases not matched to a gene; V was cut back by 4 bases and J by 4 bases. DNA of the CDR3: TGTGCCTGGAAAGGACTAGCGGGGTACAATGAGCAGTTCTTC. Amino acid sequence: CAWKGLAGYNEQFF.

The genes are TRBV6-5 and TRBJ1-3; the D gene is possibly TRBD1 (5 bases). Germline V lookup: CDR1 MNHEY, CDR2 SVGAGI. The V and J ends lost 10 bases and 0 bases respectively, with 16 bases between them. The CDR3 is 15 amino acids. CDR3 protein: CATNPGFFSGNTIYF. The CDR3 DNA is TGTGCCACCAACCCAGGGTTTTTCTCTGGAAACACCATATATTTT.

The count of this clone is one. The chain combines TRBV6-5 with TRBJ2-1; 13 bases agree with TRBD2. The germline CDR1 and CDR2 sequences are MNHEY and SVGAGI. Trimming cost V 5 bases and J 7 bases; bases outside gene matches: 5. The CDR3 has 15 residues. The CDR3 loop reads CASSTGTSGTNEQFF. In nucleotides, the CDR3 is TGTGCCAGCAGTACCGGGACTAGCGGGACTAATGAGCAGTTCTTC.

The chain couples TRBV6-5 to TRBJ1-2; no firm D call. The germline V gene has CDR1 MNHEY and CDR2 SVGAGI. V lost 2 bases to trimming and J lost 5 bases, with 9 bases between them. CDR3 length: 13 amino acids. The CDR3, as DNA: TGTGCCAGCAGTTACGGCCGTTTGTATGGCTACACCTTC. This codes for CASSYGRLYGYTF.

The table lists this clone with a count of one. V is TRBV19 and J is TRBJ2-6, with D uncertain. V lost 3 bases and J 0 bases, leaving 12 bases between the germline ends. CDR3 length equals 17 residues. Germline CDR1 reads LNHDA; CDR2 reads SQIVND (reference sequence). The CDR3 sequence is CASSIFGPASGANVLTF. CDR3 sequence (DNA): TGTGCCAGTAGTATTTTTGGACCAGCCTCTGGGGCCAACGTCCTGACTTTC.